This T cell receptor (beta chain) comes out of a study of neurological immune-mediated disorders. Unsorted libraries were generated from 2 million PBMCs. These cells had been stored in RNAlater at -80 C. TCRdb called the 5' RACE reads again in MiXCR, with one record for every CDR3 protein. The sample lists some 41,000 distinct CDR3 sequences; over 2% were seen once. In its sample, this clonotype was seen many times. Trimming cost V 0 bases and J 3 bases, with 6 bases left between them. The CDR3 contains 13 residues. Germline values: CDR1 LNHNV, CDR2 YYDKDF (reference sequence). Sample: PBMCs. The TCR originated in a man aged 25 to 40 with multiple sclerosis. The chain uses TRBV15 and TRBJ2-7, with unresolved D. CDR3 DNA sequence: TGTGCCACCAGCAGAGATGTCAGCTACGAGCAGTACTTC. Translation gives CATSRDVSYEQYF.